Given below is one T cell receptor (beta chain) in context. The antigen is unknown. Germline CDR1 SGHNT, CDR2 YYREEE (reference sequence). This CDR3 has 14 amino acids. Germline trimming cut 5 bases from V and 6 bases from J; bases unmatched to any gene: 10. These data come from a study of T cells in localized non-small cell lung cancer. General study findings and limits: Patients showing higher blood T cell density tended to see longer overall survival. In uninvolved adjacent lung, T cell clonality reached its highest value, exceeding tumor. The study detected a median roughly 61 of the top 100 tumor clones in adjacent lung. As only one tumor region underwent sequencing, heterogeneity remains possible.

Profiling relied on immunoSEQ multiplex PCR, and the TCRdb table lists in-frame clones only, not all of them. The sample shows about 70,000 clones, approximately 87% of them seen only once. This chain uses TRBV5-4 with TRBJ1-2, with 7 bases identical to TRBD1. The sample in question was peripheral blood, obtained before any cancer treatment. The sequence was obtained from a male donor older than 55 with stage III squamous cell lung carcinoma. CDR3 in DNA: TGTGCCAGCAGTTTGACAGGGAGGACAGATGGCTACACCTTC. It yields the protein CASSLTGRTDGYTF.